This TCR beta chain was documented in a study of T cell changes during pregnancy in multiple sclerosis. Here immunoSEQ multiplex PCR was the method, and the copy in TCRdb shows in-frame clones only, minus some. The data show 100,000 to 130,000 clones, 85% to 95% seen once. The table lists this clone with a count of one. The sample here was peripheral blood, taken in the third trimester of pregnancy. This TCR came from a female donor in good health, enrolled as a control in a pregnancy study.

The chain's CDR3 is CASSLDDSAYGYTF. As DNA, the CDR3 is TGCGCCAGCAGCTTGGACGACTCGGCCTATGGCTACACCTTC. The V and J genes are TRBV5-1 and TRBJ1-2; no clear D. V lost 0 bases and J 4 bases, leaving 10 bases between the germline ends. Germline CDR1 reads SGHRS; CDR2 reads YFSETQ. The CDR3 length is 14 residues. Together with reference TRBV5-1 and TRBJ1-2, the CDR3 gives the full variable domain: KAGVTQTPRYLIKTRGQQVTLSCSPISGHRSVSWYQQTPGQGLQFLFEYFSETQRNKGNFPGRFSGRQFSNSRSEMNVSTLELGDSALYLCASSLDDSAYGYTFGSGTRLTVV.